This T cell receptor (beta chain) was documented in a study of a mutant IDH1 vaccine in newly diagnosed glioma. The time point: week 11, during vaccination. Every vaccine dose comprised 300 ug of mutant IDH1 20-mer peptide plus topical imiquimod. Profiling relied on immunoSEQ multiplex PCR, and the TCRdb table lists in-frame clones only, not all of them. This repertoire shows tens of thousands of clones, roughly 72% found once; its top ten account for approximately 10%. To note about this clone: Its antigen is as yet unknown.

There are 15 residues in the CDR3. The V segment lost 2 bases and the J segment 4 bases; nucleotides outside the gene matches: 6. Germline lookup yields CDR1 LGHNA and CDR2 YSLEER. This material consisted of peripheral blood mononuclear cells (PBMCs), taken from a glioma patient whose treatment included an IDH1 peptide vaccine. The TCR was taken from a young man with glioma. Some clones in this sample may be carry-over from other donors' samples. The rearrangement links TRBV4-3 to TRBJ2-7; 9 nucleotides match TRBD1. The CDR3 spells CASSQTTGGRYEQYF. CDR3 bases: TGCGCCAGCAGCCAAACGACAGGGGGAAGATACGAGCAGTACTTC.